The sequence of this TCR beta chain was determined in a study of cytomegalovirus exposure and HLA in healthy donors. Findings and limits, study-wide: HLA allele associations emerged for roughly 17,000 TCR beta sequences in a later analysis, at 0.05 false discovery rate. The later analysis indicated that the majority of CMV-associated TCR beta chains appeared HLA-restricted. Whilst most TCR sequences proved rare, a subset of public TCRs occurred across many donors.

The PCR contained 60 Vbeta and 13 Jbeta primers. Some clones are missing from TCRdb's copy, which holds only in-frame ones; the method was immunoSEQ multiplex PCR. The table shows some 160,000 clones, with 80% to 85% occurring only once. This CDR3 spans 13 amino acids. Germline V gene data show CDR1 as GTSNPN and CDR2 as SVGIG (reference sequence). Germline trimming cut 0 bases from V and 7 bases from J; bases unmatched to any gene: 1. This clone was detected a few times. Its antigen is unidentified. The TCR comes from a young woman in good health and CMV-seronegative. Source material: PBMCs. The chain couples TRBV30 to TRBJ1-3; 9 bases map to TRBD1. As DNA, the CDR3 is TGTGCCTGGAGTGTAGGGACAGGGAACACCATATATTTT. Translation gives CAWSVGTGNTIYF.